One and the same sample provided the 17 T cell receptor beta chains below, sequenced in a study of graft-versus-host responses after intestinal transplantation. TCRdb's table, derived via immunoSEQ multiplex PCR, lists solely in-frame clones and lacks some. Altogether roughly 7,300 clones are present, roughly 75% being singletons, with the ten largest covering over 9.5%. Researchers processed graft tissue to release intraepithelial and lamina propria lymphocytes. Specimen: ileum tissue, collected around 230 days after intestinal transplant. The origin of the receptors is a human patient who received an intestinal transplant, so some T cells may come from the graft donor.

The chain employs TRBV4-1 and TRBJ1-3, with 7 bases that match TRBD1. The germline V gene encodes CDR1 MGHRA and CDR2 YSYEKL. The length of the CDR3 is 15 residues. V was pared by 4 bases and J by 4 bases, with 7 bases of the junction left unmatched. The CDR3 region is CASSPWDSRGNTIYF. In DNA form, the CDR3 reads TGCGCCAGCAGCCCCTGGGACAGCAGAGGAAACACCATATATTTT.

The chain joins TRBV5-6 to TRBJ2-7; 8 bases match TRBD2. Germline V CDR1 and CDR2: SGHDT, YYEEEE. This CDR3 contains 18 residues. J was trimmed by 6 bases and V by 0 bases; bases with no gene match: 17. CDR3 nucleotide sequence: TGTGCCAGCAGCTTGGTCGTACGGTGGGGGCTAACTAGCGGCGAGCAGTACTTC. The encoded protein is CASSLVVRWGLTSGEQYF.

In nucleotides, the CDR3 is TGTGCCACCAGCAGAGAGAACAGGGGGTCGAATGAGCAGTTCTTC. Translating it yields CATSRENRGSNEQFF. The rearrangement links TRBV15 to TRBJ2-1; the match to TRBD1 covers 8 bases. CDR3 size: 15 residues. V shed 0 bases and J 7 bases; nucleotides not matched to a gene: 5. The germline CDR1 and CDR2 sequences are LNHNV and YYDKDF (reference sequence).

In the case of this clone: This same CDR3 is encoded by further DNA sequences in the sample. The gene calls are TRBV5-1 and TRBJ2-7; D remains unclear. V lost 0 bases and J lost 1, with 5 bases in between. Per the germline V gene, CDR1 is SGHRS and CDR2 is YFSETQ. This CDR3 spans 13 amino acids. The CDR3 sequence is CASSLGQSYEQYF. CDR3 sequence (DNA): TGCGCCAGCAGCTTGGGGCAGTCCTACGAGCAGTACTTC. The complete variable domain, with remaining parts taken from reference TRBV5-1 and TRBJ2-7, reads KAGVTQTPRYLIKTRGQQVTLSCSPISGHRSVSWYQQTPGQGLQFLFEYFSETQRNKGNFPGRFSGRQFSNSRSEMNVSTLELGDSALYLCASSLGQSYEQYFGPGTRLTVT.

J is TRBJ1-1 and V is TRBV6-5; 12 positions agree with TRBD1. V shed 5 bases and J 5 bases; nucleotides not matched to a gene: 3. CDR3 length: 14 amino acids. Germline V gene sequence: CDR1 MNHEY, CDR2 SVGAGI. The CDR3 DNA reads as TGTGCCAGCAGTAGGGACAGGGGGCGGACTGAAGCTTTCTTT. Amino acids: CASSRDRGRTEAFF.

This clone was detected only once. The chain carries TRBV29-1 and TRBJ2-1; 10 nucleotides line up with TRBD2. The germline CDR1 and CDR2 sequences are SQVTM and ANQGSEA. This CDR3 contains 14 residues. V trimming: 4 bases; J trimming: 7 bases; junction bases outside the gene matches: 7. CDR3 coding DNA: TGCAGCGTTGCGGCTAGCGGGAGTGGGAATGAGCAGTTCTTC. Translated: CSVAASGSGNEQFF.

This rearrangement joins TRBV28 to TRBJ2-1; perhaps TRBD1 as D (5 bases). Germline CDR1 is MDHEN and CDR2 is SYDVKM. This CDR3 has 14 amino acids. The ends were cut back, 0 bases at V and 5 bases at J, with 8 bases in the middle. The CDR3 region has the DNA TGTGCCAGCAGTTTATGGGACACCGACAATGAGCAGTTCTTC. This sequence encodes CASSLWDTDNEQFF.

The gene calls are TRBV21-1 and TRBJ2-3; TRBD2 is the table's D call, not checked against the DNA. TRBV21-1 is classified as a pseudogene. The CDR3 is 16 amino acids. The CDR3 DNA reads as TGTGCCAGCGTCCTGAGGGCGTTAGCGGACACAGATACGCAGTATTTT. Translated, it gives CASVLRALADTDTQYF.

V gene TRBV29-1 combines with J gene TRBJ1-2; no reliable D call. The CDR3 is 13 amino acids. The V and J ends lost 1 base and 2 bases respectively, with 8 bases between them. CDR1 and CDR2 from the germline V gene are SQVTM and ANQGSEA. The CDR3 region has the DNA TGCAGCGTTGAAGGGCCTCAAAACTATGGCTACACCTTC. Encoded protein: CSVEGPQNYGYTF.

The V gene is TRBV18, the J gene TRBJ2-2, with TRBD1 matching 8 bases. V trimming: 4 bases; J trimming: 0 bases; junction bases outside the gene matches: 7. In germline, CDR1 is KGHSH, CDR2 LQKENI. The CDR3 consists of 17 residues. In DNA form, the CDR3 reads TGTGCCAGCTCACGGGCAGGGGGCTTCGCGAACACCGGGGAGCTGTTTTTT. Residues: CASSRAGGFANTGELFF.

The genes are TRBV28 and TRBJ2-2; 9 nucleotides align to TRBD2. The J segment lost 5 bases and the V segment lost 4 bases, leaving 5 bases of the junction unmatched. The CDR3 contains 15 residues. In germline, CDR1 is MDHEN, CDR2 SYDVKM. CDR3 amino acids: CASSWLAGWTGELFF. CDR3 sequence (DNA): TGTGCCAGCAGTTGGCTAGCGGGATGGACCGGGGAGCTGTTTTTT.

The rearrangement links TRBV6-1 to TRBJ1-2, with D tentatively TRBD1 (5 bases). Trimming removed 5 bases at V and 4 bases at J, with 14 bases between. The CDR3 consists of 14 residues. Germline V lookup: CDR1 MNHNS, CDR2 SASEGT. CDR3 residues: CASSPYGTAYGYTF. CDR3 nucleotides: TGTGCCAGCAGTCCTTACGGGACTGCCTATGGCTACACCTTC.

The chain uses TRBV5-1 and TRBJ1-1; D unresolved. The V and J ends lost 0 bases and 11 bases respectively, with 8 bases between them. Germline CDR1 is SGHRS and CDR2 is YFSETQ. The CDR3 spans 11 residues. The CDR3 DNA reads TGCGCCAGCAGCTTGGGACTTGAGGCTTTCTTT. Translating gives CASSLGLEAFF.

This CDR3 reads CASSQVQGWSYEQYF. The DNA of the CDR3 is TGCGCCAGCAGCCAAGTGCAGGGATGGTCCTACGAGCAGTACTTC. The V call is TRBV4-3, the J call TRBJ2-7; TRBD1 might be the D (5 bases). The CDR3 length is 15 residues. CDR1 is LGHNA, CDR2 YSLEER, per germline. V dropped 1 base and J dropped 1 base, with 11 bases sitting between them.

The rearrangement links TRBV29-1 to TRBJ2-7; D might be TRBD2 (7 bases). Germline V CDR1 and CDR2: SQVTM, ANQGSEA. This CDR3 spans 14 amino acids. Trimming took 4 bases from V and 0 from J, leaving 13 bases between them. CDR3 nucleotides: TGCAGCGTTGGGGGGGGCTTTTTCTCCTACGAGCAGTACTTC. Translating it yields CSVGGGFFSYEQYF.

This chain uses TRBV28 with TRBJ1-6, with TRBD1 identical over 8 bases. This CDR3 contains 16 residues. After removal of 4 bases from V and 4 bases from J, the junction contained 6 bases not matched to a gene. Germline values: CDR1 MDHEN, CDR2 SYDVKM. The CDR3 is CASSSLWTGYNSPLHF. The CDR3 DNA reads as TGTGCCAGCAGTTCCCTTTGGACAGGGTATAATTCACCCCTCCACTTT.

In its sample, this clone was seen once. The V call is TRBV29-1, the J call TRBJ2-2; the D gene is possibly TRBD2 (5 bases). The CDR3 consists of 11 residues. V lost 4 bases to trimming and J lost 5 bases, with 5 bases between them. Looked up from germline, CDR1 is SQVTM and CDR2 is ANQGSEA. The CDR3 protein is CSVGETGELFF. CDR3 nucleotides: TGCAGCGTTGGGGAGACCGGGGAGCTGTTTTTT.